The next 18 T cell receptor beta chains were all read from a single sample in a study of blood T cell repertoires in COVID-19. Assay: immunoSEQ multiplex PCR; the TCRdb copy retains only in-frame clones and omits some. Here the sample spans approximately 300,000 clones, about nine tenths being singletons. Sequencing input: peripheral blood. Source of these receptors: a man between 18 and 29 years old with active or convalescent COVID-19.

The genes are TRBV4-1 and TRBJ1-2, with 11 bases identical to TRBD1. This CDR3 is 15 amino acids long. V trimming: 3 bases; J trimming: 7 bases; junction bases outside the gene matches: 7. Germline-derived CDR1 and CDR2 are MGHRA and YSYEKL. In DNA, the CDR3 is TGCGCCAGCAGCCAGGGGACGGACAGGGGGCCTGGCTACACCTTC. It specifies CASSQGTDRGPGYTF.

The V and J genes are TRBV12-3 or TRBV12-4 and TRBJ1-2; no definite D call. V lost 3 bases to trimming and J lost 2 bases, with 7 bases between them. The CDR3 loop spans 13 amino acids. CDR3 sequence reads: CASSFRRNYGYTF. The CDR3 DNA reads TGTGCCAGCAGTTTTCGCAGGAACTATGGCTACACCTTC.

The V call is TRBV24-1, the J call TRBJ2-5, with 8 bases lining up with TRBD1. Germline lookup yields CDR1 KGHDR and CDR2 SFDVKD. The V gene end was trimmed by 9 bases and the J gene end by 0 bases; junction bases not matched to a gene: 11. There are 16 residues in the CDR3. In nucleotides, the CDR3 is TGTGCCACCGCTGGATTTGCGGGACAGGACCAAGAGACCCAGTACTTC. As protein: CATAGFAGQDQETQYF.

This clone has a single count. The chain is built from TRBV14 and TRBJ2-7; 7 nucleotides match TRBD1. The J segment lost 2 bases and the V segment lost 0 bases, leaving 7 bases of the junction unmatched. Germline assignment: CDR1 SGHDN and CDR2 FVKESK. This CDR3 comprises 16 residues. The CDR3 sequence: CASSQEPRQGAYEQYF. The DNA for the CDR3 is TGTGCCAGCAGCCAAGAGCCCAGACAGGGTGCCTACGAGCAGTACTTC.

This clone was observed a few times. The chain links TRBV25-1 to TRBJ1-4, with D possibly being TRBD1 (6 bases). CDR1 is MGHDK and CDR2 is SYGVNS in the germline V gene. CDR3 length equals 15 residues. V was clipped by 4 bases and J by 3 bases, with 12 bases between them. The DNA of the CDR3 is TGTGCCAGCAGTGTCCTGGACAGCTCTAATGAAAAACTGTTTTTT. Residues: CASSVLDSSNEKLFF.

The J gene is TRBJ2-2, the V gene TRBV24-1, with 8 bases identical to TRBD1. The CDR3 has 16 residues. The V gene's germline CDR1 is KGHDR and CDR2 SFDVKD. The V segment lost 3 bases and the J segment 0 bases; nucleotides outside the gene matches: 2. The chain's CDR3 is CATSDNRGTNTGELFF. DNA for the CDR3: TGTGCCACCAGTGATAACAGGGGGACGAACACCGGGGAGCTGTTTTTT.

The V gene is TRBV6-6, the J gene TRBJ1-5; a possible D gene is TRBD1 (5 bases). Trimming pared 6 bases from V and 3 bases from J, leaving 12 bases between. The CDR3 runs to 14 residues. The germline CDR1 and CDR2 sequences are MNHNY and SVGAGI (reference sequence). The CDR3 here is CASSPNRNNQPQHF. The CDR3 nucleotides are TGTGCCAGCAGCCCGAACAGGAACAATCAGCCCCAGCATTTT.

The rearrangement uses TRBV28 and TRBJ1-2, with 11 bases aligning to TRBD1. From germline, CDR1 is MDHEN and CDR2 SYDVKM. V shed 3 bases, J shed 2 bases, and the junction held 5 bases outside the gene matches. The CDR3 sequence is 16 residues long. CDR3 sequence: CASSLVGQGVNYGYTF. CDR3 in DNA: TGTGCCAGCAGTTTGGTGGGACAGGGGGTGAACTATGGCTACACCTTC.

CDR3 DNA sequence: TGTGCCAGCAGACCCGACAGTCCCTACGAGCAGTACTTC. Its protein is CASRPDSPYEQYF. The gene calls are TRBV28 and TRBJ2-7; tentatively, D is TRBD1 (5 bases). The V end was cut by 6 bases, the J end by 2 bases, with 11 bases between. The V gene's germline CDR1 is MDHEN and CDR2 SYDVKM. The CDR3 extends over 13 amino acids. Supplemented by reference TRBV28 and TRBJ2-7, the full variable domain reads DVKVTQSSRYLVKRTGEKVFLECVQDMDHENMFWYRQDPGLGLRLIYFSYDVKMKEKGDIPEGYSVSREKKERFSLILESASTNQTSMYLCASRPDSPYEQYFGPGTRLTVT.

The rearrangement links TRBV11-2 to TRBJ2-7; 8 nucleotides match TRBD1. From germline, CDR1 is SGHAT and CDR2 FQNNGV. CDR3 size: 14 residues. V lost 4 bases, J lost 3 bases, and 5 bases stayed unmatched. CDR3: CASSSRTGFYEQYF. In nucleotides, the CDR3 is TGTGCCAGCAGCTCTAGGACAGGGTTCTACGAGCAGTACTTC. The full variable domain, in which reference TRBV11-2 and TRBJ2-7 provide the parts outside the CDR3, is EAGVAQSPRYKIIEKRQSVAFWCNPISGHATLYWYQQILGQGPKLLIQFQNNGVVDDSQLPKDRFSAERLKGVDSTLKIQPAKLEDSAVYLCASSSRTGFYEQYFGPGTRLTVT.

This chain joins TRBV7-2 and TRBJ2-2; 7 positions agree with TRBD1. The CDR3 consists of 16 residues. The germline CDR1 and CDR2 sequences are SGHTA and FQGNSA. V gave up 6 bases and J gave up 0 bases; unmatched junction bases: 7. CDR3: CTSRLPGTANTGELFF. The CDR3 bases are TGTACCAGCAGATTACCCGGGACAGCGAACACCGGGGAGCTGTTTTTT. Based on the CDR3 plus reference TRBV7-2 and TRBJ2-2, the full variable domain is GAGVSQSPSNKVTEKGKDVELRCDPISGHTALYWYRQSLGQGLEFLIYFQGNSAPDKSGLPSDRFSAERTGGSVSTLTIQRTQQEDSAVYLCTSRLPGTANTGELFFGEGSRLTVL.

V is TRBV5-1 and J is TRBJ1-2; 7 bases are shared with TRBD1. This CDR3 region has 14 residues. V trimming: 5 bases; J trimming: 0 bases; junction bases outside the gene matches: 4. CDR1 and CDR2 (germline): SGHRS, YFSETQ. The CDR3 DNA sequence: TGCGCCAGCAGTTCCGGGACAGCTAACTATGGCTACACCTTC. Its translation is CASSSGTANYGYTF.

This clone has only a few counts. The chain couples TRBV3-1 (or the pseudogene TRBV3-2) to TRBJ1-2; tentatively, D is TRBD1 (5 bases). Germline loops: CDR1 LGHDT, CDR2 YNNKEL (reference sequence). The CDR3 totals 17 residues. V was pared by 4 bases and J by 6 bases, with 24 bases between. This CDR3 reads CASSPARGSPSGNGYTF. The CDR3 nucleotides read TGTGCCAGCAGCCCGGCTCGGGGCAGCCCAAGCGGGAATGGCTACACCTTC.

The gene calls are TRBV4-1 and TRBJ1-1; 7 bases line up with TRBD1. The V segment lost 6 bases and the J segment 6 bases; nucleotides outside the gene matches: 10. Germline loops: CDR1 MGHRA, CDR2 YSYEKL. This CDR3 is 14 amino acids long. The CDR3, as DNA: TGCGCCAGCAGTGTGACAGGGATCCTGTCTGAAGCTTTCTTT. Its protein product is CASSVTGILSEAFF.

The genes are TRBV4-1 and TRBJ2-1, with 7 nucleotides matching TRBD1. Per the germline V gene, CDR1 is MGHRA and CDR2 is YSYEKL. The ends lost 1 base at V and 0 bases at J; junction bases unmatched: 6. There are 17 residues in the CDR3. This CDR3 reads CASSQAQGDVSYNEQFF. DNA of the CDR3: TGCGCCAGCAGCCAAGCTCAGGGGGATGTCTCCTACAATGAGCAGTTCTTC.

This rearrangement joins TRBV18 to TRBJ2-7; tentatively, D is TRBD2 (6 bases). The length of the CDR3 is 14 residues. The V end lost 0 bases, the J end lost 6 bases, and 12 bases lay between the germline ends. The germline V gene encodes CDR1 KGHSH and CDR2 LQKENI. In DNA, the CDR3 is TGTGCCAGCTCACCACCGCGCGGGATGGCCGAGCAGTACTTC. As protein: CASSPPRGMAEQYF.

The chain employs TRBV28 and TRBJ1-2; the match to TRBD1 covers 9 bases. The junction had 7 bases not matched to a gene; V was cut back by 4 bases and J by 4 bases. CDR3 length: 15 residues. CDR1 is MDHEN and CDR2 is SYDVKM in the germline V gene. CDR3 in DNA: TGTGCCAGCAGTTGGATACAGGGGGCAGCCTATGGCTACACCTTC. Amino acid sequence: CASSWIQGAAYGYTF.

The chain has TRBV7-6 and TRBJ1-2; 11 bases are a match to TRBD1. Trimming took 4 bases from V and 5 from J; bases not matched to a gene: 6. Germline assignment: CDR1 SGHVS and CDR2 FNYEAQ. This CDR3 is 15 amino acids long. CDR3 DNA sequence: TGTGCCAGCAGCTCAGGACAGGGGGCGTTTTATGGCTACACCTTC. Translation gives CASSSGQGAFYGYTF. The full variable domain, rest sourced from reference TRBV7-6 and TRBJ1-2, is GAGVSQSPRYKVTKRGQDVALRCDPISGHVSLYWYRQALGQGPEFLTYFNYEAQQDKSGLPNDRFSAERPEGSISTLTIQRTEQRDSAMYRCASSSGQGAFYGYTFGSGTRLTVV.